This T cell receptor beta chain derives from a study of identical twins. Healthy Caucasians provided all donations. This clonotype was found a few times. As yet, its antigen is unknown. MiXCR, run by TCRdb on the 5' RACE reads, gives a single entry per CDR3 protein. Of approximately 150,000 distinct CDR3 sequences listed, under 4.5% are singletons. General study results and limits: Twins' excess sharing was less marked for out-of-frame beta sequences. Rather than following the same donors, the conclusions depended on cross-sectional statistical analysis.

Trimming took 3 bases from V and 2 from J, leaving 5 bases between them. Germline CDR1 and CDR2: ENHRY and SYGVKD. This CDR3 comprises 14 residues. The receptor comes from a man between 18 and 29 years old in good health. The V and J genes are TRBV10-3 and TRBJ1-6; TRBD1 is a possible D gene (5 bases). The material sequenced was memory T cells sorted from blood. The CDR3 loop is CAISEGAYNSPLHF. CDR3 bases: TGTGCCATCAGTGAAGGGGCCTATAATTCACCCCTCCACTTT.